These T cell receptor beta chains were read from a single sample in a study of blood T cell repertoires in COVID-19. This table comes from immunoSEQ multiplex PCR, and its TCRdb copy is limited to in-frame clones, with some not included. The top ten clones hold 10% of a sample with 90,000 to 100,000 clones, roughly 86% of them seen once. Material for sequencing was peripheral blood. The receptors were sampled from a man in his forties or fifties with acute or convalescent COVID-19. Both conserved end residues are trimmed from each CDR3.

j_gene	v_gene	CDR3aa
TRBJ2-2	TRBV29-1	SVHGLAGSSGELF
TRBJ2-5	TRBV7-9	ASSLKNLAPGRETQY
TRBJ1-6	TRBV6-6	ASSYDRGNSPLH
TRBJ1-5	TRBV14	ASSQDLAGIRNQPQH
TRBJ2-2	TRBV4-1	ASSPPIPQGSGELF
TRBJ1-2	TRBV5-8	ASSLGGQGIYGYT
TRBJ1-1	TRBV4-2	ASSRAGTGVSDTEAF
TRBJ2-7	TRBV28	ASSQGQVHEQY
TRBJ2-2	TRBV19	ASSIGLAGTGELF
TRBJ2-3	TRBV29-1	SVPNWGLNTDTQY
TRBJ1-6	TRBV6-1	ASSERGPNSPLH
TRBJ2-3	TRBV2	ASSLEGRDTQY
TRBJ1-3	TRBV2	ASRDQSGYGNTIY
TRBJ1-2	TRBV6-5	ASSLQGSNYGYT
TRBJ2-4	TRBV19	ASRRDRDPNIQY
TRBJ1-1	TRBV14	ASSQDRQGATEAF
TRBJ1-6	TRBV11-2	ASSLVGQGANSPLH
TRBJ2-3	TRBV7-9	ASSSEVRITDTQY
TRBJ1-1	TRBV15	ATSPGGPDNTEAF
TRBJ1-4	TRBV14	ASSQVSFAGTVNEKLF
TRBJ2-7	TRBV19	ASSIAREGSYEQY
TRBJ2-3	TRBV6-5	AIPSPGTNQNPQY
TRBJ2-2	TRBV27	ASSSSSGRVLGELF
TRBJ2-5	TRBV6-1	ASSEAVAGGRETQY
TRBJ2-7	TRBV3-1/TRBV3-2	ASSQTGGGPYEQY
TRBJ1-1	TRBV7-8	ASSPQDTEAF
TRBJ1-2	TRBV18	ASSQGGANYGYT
TRBJ2-2	TRBV5-1	ASSWASTAGELF
TRBJ2-3	TRBV25-1	ARPVREGKFTDTQY
TRBJ2-1	TRBV9	ASTRGLEQF
TRBJ2-5	TRBV6-6	ASSPQGRVALRGETQY
TRBJ2-3	TRBV11-3	ASSLVGRAPDTQY
TRBJ2-3	TRBV19	ASNIGAGELY
TRBJ2-2	TRBV7-3	ASSLTSGATGELF
TRBJ2-1	TRBV2	ASRASGANEQF
TRBJ1-5	TRBV29-1	SVQQGNQPQH
TRBJ2-7	TRBV19	ASSTPGPTSYEQY
TRBJ2-1	TRBV24-1	ATSGGFSYNEQF
TRBJ2-7	TRBV4-1	ASSLQPGQSTYEQY
TRBJ1-5	TRBV7-2	ASSSLGSKPQH
TRBJ2-1	TRBV5-1	ASSLDPAGANEQF
TRBJ1-1	TRBV6-1	ASSEGGTGKTEAF
TRBJ2-1	TRBV5-1	ASSLAESSYNEQF
TRBJ1-4	TRBV6-5	ASSLSGWEKLF
TRBJ2-3	TRBV15	ATSREGTDTQY
TRBJ2-6	TRBV5-1	ASSSRRSGRSYSGANVLT
TRBJ2-7	TRBV7-9	ASLPRWDRVLAGDAEQY
TRBJ2-1	TRBV6-5	ASSRLNEQF
TRBJ2-2	TRBV7-3	ASSLSRLNTGELF
TRBJ2-1	TRBV7-8	ASSLSSGLAPLSYNEQF
TRBJ2-5	TRBV15	ATSRDLSMTSGRARETQY
TRBJ2-1	TRBV3-1/TRBV3-2	ASSAGGGSNEQF
TRBJ2-5	TRBV12-5	ASGPDSFQETQY
TRBJ1-1	TRBV5-6	ASSLGGGNTEAF
TRBJ2-1	TRBV21-1	ASSKGEFQRGRTNYNEQF